This is a list of T cell receptor beta chains from one sample in a study of shared clonotypes between healthy human individuals. The table came from immunoSEQ multiplex PCR; TCRdb's copy has only in-frame clones and leaves some out. Of roughly 1,800,000 clones in the sample, about 95% were seen once. Sequencing was performed on naive CD8+ T cells sorted from blood. These receptors were taken from a man younger than 30 in good health. The CDR3 runs from the conserved cysteine through the conserved F or W.

v_call cdr3_length cdr3_aa
TRBV11-1 14 CASSLYEGNTEAFF
TRBV6-5 15 CASSYEAALPYGYTF
TRBV7-9 13 CATSGENTGELFF
TRBV29-1 16 CSVEGGGSVSFGEQFF
TRBV27 15 CASSLSGGLNTEAFF
TRBV6-5 13 CASSYSGTGEQYF
TRBV7-9 16 CASKTANHSQVNEQYF
TRBV2 12 CASSALQGFGPF
TRBV10-1 13 CANEFGQDYEQYF
TRBV30 13 CACYPGLNYGYTF
TRBV27 14 CASSFSRSGNTIYF
TRBV7-2 13 CASSLVSSYEQYF
TRBV2 16 CASSEGQGFSTDTQYF
TRBV25-1 12 CASSESEDEQYF
TRBV27 15 CASSLQGVVNEKLFF
TRBV15 14 CATSESGSTDTQYF
TRBV19 13 CASMGSYNSPLHF
TRBV10-1 13 CASGTGPGYEQYF
TRBV9 15 CASSVGSASSYEQYF
TRBV7-9 13 CASSQDHNQPQHF
TRBV18 14 CASSPSGGNYGYTF
TRBV27 15 CASSPRTGRTGELFF
TRBV28 17 CASSFGTTHSPSYEQYF
TRBV27 11 CASSFGGRYTF
TRBV4-3 14 CASSPGTNTGELFF
TRBV13 15 CASSLGATPRDTQYF
TRBV30 15 CAWSVLALGTGELFF
TRBV7-6 13 CASSLGAVQPQHF
TRBV19 15 CASSILFGRANEQFF
TRBV5-6 19 CASSLRDRGHLLAKNIQYF